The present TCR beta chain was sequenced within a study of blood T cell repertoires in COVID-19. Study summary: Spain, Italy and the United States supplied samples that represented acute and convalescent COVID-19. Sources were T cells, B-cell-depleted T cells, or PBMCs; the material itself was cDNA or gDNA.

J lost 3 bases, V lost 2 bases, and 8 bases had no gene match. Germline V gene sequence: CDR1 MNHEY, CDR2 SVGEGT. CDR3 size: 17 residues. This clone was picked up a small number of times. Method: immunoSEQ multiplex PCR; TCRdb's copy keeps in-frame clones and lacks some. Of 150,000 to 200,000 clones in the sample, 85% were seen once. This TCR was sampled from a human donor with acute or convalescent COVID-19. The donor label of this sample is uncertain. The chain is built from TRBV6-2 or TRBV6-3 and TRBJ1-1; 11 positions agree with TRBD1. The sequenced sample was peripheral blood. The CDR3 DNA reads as TGTGCCAGCAGTTACCGGACAGGGGGCGCTGAGGACACTGAAGCTTTCTTT. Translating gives CASSYRTGGAEDTEAFF.